The source of this TCR beta chain is a study of blood T cell repertoires in COVID-19. The overall study: Donors in the United States, Italy and Spain gave samples during acute or convalescent COVID-19. Sample material is recorded as cDNA or gDNA derived from T cells, B-cell-depleted T cells, or PBMCs.

Categorization into cohorts depended on clinical history that participants reported. The table came from immunoSEQ multiplex PCR; TCRdb's copy has only in-frame clones and leaves some out. This table holds 200,000 to 250,000 clones, 80% to 90% found once. This clone came up once. The CDR3 loop spans 15 amino acids. V was shortened by 5 bases and J by 7 bases, with 15 bases between the two germline ends. Germline lookup yields CDR1 MDHEN and CDR2 SYDVKM. Sequencing input: PBMCs or T cells enriched from blood (not recorded which). This sequence joins TRBV28 and TRBJ1-6; D is perhaps TRBD1 (6 bases). The sequence was obtained from a woman aged 30 to 39 who had been exposed to COVID-19. The CDR3 region is CASSRTQGMNSPLHF. As DNA, the CDR3 is TGTGCCAGCAGTAGAACACAGGGAATGAATTCACCCCTCCACTTT.